This T cell receptor beta chain was found in a study of OX40 agonist ivuxolimab in advanced cancers. Findings and caveats of the study: Partial responders dosed at 0.1-3.0 mg/kg displayed clonal expansion ranking among the lowest.

Germline V gene data show CDR1 as SNHLY and CDR2 as FYNNEI. V lost 5 bases to trimming and J lost 10 bases; unmatched junction nucleotides: 7. There are 15 residues in the CDR3. This clone was observed once. Its antigen is undetermined. The method was immunoSEQ multiplex PCR; TCRdb's version includes in-frame clones alone and lacks a portion of them. The sample carries 30,000 to 40,000 clones, 60% to 85% recorded once. Sample: CD4+ or CD8+ T cells sorted from blood, taken in a trial of the OX40 agonist ivuxolimab. V gene TRBV2 combines with J gene TRBJ2-1; 14 bases line up with TRBD2. The TCR originated in an adult with an advanced solid tumor such as melanoma, head and neck, liver or kidney cancer. Here the CDR3 reads CASSLTSGRAGEQFF. CDR3 DNA: TGTGCCAGCAGTTTGACTAGCGGGAGGGCGGGGGAGCAGTTCTTC.